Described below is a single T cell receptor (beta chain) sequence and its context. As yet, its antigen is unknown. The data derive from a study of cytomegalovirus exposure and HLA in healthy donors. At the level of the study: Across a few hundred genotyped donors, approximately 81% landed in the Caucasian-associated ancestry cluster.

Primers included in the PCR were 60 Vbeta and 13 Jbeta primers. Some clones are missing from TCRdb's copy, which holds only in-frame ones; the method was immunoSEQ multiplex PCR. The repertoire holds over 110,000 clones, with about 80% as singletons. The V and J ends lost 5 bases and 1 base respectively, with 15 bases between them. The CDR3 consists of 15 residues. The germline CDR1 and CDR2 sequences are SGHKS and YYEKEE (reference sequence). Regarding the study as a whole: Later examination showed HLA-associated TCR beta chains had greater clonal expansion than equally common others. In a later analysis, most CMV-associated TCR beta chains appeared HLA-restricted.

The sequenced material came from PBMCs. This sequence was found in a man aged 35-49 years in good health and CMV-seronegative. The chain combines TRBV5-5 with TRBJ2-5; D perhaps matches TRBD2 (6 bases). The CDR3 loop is CASSSYGGAQETQYF. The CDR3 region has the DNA TGTGCCAGCAGTTCCTACGGAGGGGCCCAAGAGACCCAGTACTTC.